This T cell receptor (beta chain) comes out of a study of OX40 agonist ivuxolimab in advanced cancers. Overall study context: Recorded diagnoses for dose-escalation patients were hepatocellular carcinoma, melanoma, renal cell or head and neck cancer. In three patients, partial responses were observed, one with hepatocellular carcinoma and two with cutaneous melanoma. General observations from the study: In the 0.1 to 3.0 mg/kg range, CD4+ and CD8+ blood T cells had expanded clonally by week 6. In the 0.1-3.0 mg/kg groups, partial responders showed among the lowest expansion.

TCRdb's table, derived via immunoSEQ multiplex PCR, lists solely in-frame clones and lacks some. This table has some 77,000 clones, 83% appearing once. To note about this clone: Its antigen is as yet unknown.

The V gene lost 5 bases and the J gene lost 2 bases, with 13 bases spanning the gap. The CDR3 has 14 residues. Germline V lookup: CDR1 MRHNA, CDR2 SNTAGT. The chain joins TRBV6-4 to TRBJ2-7, with D perhaps matching TRBD2 (5 bases). The sequencing used CD4+ or CD8+ T cells sorted from blood, collected in a trial of the OX40 agonist ivuxolimab. This TCR came from an adult with an advanced solid tumor such as melanoma, head and neck, liver or kidney cancer. The CDR3 nucleotides are TGTGCCAGCAGTCTTCCGGGGTCTGCCTACGAGCAGTACTTC. Translation: CASSLPGSAYEQYF.